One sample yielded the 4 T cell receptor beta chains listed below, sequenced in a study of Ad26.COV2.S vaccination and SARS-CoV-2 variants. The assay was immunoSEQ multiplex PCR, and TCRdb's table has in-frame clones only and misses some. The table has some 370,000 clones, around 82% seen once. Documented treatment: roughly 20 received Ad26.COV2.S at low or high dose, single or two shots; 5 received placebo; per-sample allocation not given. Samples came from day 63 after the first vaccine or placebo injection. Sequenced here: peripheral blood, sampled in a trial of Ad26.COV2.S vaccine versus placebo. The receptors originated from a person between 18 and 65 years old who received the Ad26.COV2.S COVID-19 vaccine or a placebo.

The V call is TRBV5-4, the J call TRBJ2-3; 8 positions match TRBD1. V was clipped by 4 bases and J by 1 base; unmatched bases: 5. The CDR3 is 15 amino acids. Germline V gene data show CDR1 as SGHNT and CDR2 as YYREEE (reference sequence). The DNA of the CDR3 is TGTGCCAGCAGCGCCCCGGGACAGGGCACAGATACGCAGTATTTT. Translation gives CASSAPGQGTDTQYF.

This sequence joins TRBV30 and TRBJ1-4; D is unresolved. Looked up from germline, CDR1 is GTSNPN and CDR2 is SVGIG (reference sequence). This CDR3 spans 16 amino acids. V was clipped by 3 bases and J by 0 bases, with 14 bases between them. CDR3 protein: CAWRRTGGPTNEKLFF. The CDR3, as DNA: TGTGCCTGGAGAAGGACGGGAGGACCAACTAATGAAAAACTGTTTTTT.

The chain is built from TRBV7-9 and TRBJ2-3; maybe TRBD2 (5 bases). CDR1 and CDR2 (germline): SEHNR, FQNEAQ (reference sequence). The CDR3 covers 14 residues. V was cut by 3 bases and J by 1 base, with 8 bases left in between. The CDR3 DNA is TGTGCCAGCAGCTTGGGAGAGGGCACAGATACGCAGTATTTT. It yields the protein CASSLGEGTDTQYF.

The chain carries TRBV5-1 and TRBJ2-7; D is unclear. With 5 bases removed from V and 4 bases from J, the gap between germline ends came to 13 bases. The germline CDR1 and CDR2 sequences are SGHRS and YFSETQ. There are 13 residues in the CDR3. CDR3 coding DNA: TGCGCCAGCAGTCCATCGGGTCCGTACGAGCAGTACTTC. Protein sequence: CASSPSGPYEQYF.